Many counts were recorded for the clone carrying this T cell receptor beta chain. What it binds is unknown. The data were taken from a study of regulatory T cells in long-lasting Graves disease. Whole-study context: Under 3 months of antithyroid drugs had been taken by newly diagnosed Graves' patients. Study results and limitations: Persistent patients shared 2,741 public clonotypes among themselves. Newly diagnosed patients shared fewer, at around 970. Persistent-disease Graves' patients showed less TCR diversity than new cases.

Germline loops: CDR1 SGHAT, CDR2 FQNNGV. The length of the CDR3 is 11 residues. V was trimmed by 5 bases and J by 9 bases, leaving 8 bases between them. The sample's time point: newly diagnosed GD, antithyroid drugs for less than 3 months. The authors made the TCR library using RNA they extracted from PBMCs. The TCR beta library used iRepertoire HTBI primers with Arm-PCR amplification of CDR3. TCRdb processed the multiplex PCR reads anew with MiXCR; each CDR3 protein has one entry. Of under 250,000 distinct CDR3 sequences in the sample, roughly a fifth are singletons; the top ten hold over 11%. Sequences were derived from peripheral blood mononuclear cells (PBMCs), sampled at new diagnosis, from a patient treated with antithyroid drugs. This chain joins TRBV11-2 and TRBJ1-3; D gene ambiguous. This receptor was identified in a female donor with Graves disease. CDR3 nucleotide sequence: TGTGCCAGCAGCAAGGGCGGCACCATATATTTT. Its translation: CASSKGGTIYF. Filled out from reference TRBV11-2 and TRBJ1-3, the complete variable domain reads EAGVAQSPRYKIIEKRQSVAFWCNPISGHATLYWYQQILGQGPKLLIQFQNNGVVDDSQLPKDRFSAERLKGVDSTLKIQPAKLEDSAVYLCASSKGGTIYFGEGSWLTVV.